The clone carrying this T cell receptor beta chain occurred a few times. Its antigen is not known. CDR1 is MNHNS, CDR2 SASEGT, per germline. V shed 5 bases and J shed 6 bases, with 13 bases lying between them. This CDR3 has 13 residues. It was with 60 Vbeta and 13 Jbeta primers that the PCR ran. Sequencing was performed with immunoSEQ multiplex PCR; in TCRdb, only in-frame clones are kept and a portion is missing. Of around 160,000 clones in the sample, more than 70% were seen once. This entry comes from a study of cytomegalovirus exposure and HLA in healthy donors. Study findings and constraints: It was assumed in the presence/absence analyses that sequencing depth was roughly uniform across donors. Donors belonging to an Asian-associated ancestry cluster reportedly showed fewer N-insertions in productive TCRs than the roughly 670-donor mean, according to what a later analysis found. Associated with HLA alleles at 0.05 false discovery rate in a later analysis were 16,951 TCR beta sequences.

This TCR was sampled from a woman aged 40 to 50 in good health and CMV-seropositive. This chain connects TRBV6-1 to TRBJ1-2; no definite D call. The sample taken for sequencing was PBMCs. CDR3 sequence reads: CASSLNLVDGYTF. The CDR3 nucleotides are TGTGCCAGCAGTCTAAACCTGGTGGATGGCTACACCTTC.